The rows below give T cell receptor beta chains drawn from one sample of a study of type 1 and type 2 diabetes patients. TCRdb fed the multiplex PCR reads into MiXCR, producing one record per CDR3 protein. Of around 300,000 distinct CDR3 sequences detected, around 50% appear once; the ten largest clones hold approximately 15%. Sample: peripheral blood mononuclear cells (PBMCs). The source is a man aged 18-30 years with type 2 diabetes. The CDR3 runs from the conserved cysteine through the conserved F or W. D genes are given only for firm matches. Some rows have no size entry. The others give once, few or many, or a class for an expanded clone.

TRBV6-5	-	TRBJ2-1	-	TGTGCCAGCAGACCACCTATAACCAATGAGCAGTTCTTC	CASRPPITNEQFF
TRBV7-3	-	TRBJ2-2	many	TGTGCCAGCAGCTCGGGGAGCGGGGAGCTGTTTTTT	CASSSGSGELFF
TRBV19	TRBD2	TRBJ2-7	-	TGTGCCACCTCCCCTGATTTAGCGGGAGTGTACGAGCAGTACTTC	CATSPDLAGVYEQYF
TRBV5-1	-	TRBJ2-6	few	TGCGCCAGCAGCTTGGTAGGTTCGGGACGAACCTCTGGGGCCAACGTCCTGACTTTC	CASSLVGSGRTSGANVLTF
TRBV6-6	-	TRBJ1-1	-	TGTGCCAGCAGTTACGGTCGGTACACTGAAGCTTTCTTT	CASSYGRYTEAFF
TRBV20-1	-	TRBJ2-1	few	TGCAGTATAGGGTCCGGGAGCTCCTACAATGAGCAGTTCTTC	CSIGSGSSYNEQFF
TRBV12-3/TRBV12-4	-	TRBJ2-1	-	TGTGCCAGCCGCCACGGGGGCAATGAGCAGTTCTTC	CASRHGGNEQFF
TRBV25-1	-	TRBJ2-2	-	TGTGCCAGCAGGCGCACTTACACCGGGGAGCTGTTTTTT	CASRRTYTGELFF
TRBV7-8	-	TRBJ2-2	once	TGTGCCAGCAGCTTAGATGCTGGAAACACCGGGGAGCTGTTTTTT	CASSLDAGNTGELFF
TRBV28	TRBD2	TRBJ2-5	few	TGTGCCAGCACCGGCGGGGGGGCAGAGACCCAGTACTTC	CASTGGGAETQYF
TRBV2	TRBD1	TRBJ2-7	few	TGTGCCAGCAGTTTACAGGGGGCGCTCAACGAGCAGTACTTC	CASSLQGALNEQYF
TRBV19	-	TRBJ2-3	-	TGTGCCAGTAGTTCCTTGACTAGCACAGATACGCAGTATTTT	CASSSLTSTDTQYF
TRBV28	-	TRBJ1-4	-	TGTGCCAGCAGTTCAGGGACACCAACAGAAAAACTGTTTTTT	CASSSGTPTEKLFF
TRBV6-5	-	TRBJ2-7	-	TGTGCCAGCCGACAGAACTACCTCTCCTACGAGCAGTACTTC	CASRQNYLSYEQYF
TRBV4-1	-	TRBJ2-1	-	TGCGCCAGCAGGGACCCTGGGAACAATGAGCAGTTCTTC	CASRDPGNNEQFF
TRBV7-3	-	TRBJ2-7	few	TGTGCCAGCAGCCATGGGACGGGTCCTCCTTCTTACGAGCAGTACTTC	CASSHGTGPPSYEQYF
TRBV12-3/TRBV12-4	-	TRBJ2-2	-	TGTGCCAGCAGTCCCTCCTACAACACCGGGGAGCTGTTTTTT	CASSPSYNTGELFF
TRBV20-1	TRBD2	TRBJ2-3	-	TGCAGTGCTAGAGATCAATCCTCGGGGGGAGATACGCAGTATTTT	CSARDQSSGGDTQYF
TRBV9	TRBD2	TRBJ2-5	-	TGTGCCAGCAGCGTAGGAGGACTAGCGGGACAAGAGACCCAGTACTTC	CASSVGGLAGQETQYF
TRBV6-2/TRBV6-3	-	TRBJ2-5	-	TGTGCCAGCAGTCTCGGACTGTTCCGGGGTGGGACCCAGTACTTC	CASSLGLFRGGTQYF
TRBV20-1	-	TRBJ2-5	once	TGCAGTGCTGCTTTGGGGGAGCGACAAGAGACCCAGTACTTC	CSAALGERQETQYF
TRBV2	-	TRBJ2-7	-	TGTGCCAGCATGCGCTCCGAGAACTACGAGCAGTACTTC	CASMRSENYEQYF
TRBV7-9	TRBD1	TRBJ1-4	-	TGTGCCAGCAGCCACCGGGACAGGGGCGAAAAACTGTTTTTT	CASSHRDRGEKLFF
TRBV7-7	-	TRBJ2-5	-	TGTGCTAGCAGCTTAAACTGGAGGCAGGGAGAGTCCCAGTACTTC	CASSLNWRQGESQYF
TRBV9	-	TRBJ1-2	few	TGTGCCAGCAGCGACCCCGGAGGCTACTATGGCTACACCTTC	CASSDPGGYYGYTF
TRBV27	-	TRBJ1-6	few	TGTGCCAGTAACACAGGATTTCGTAATTCACCCCTCCACTTT	CASNTGFRNSPLHF
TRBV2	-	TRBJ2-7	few	TGTGCCAGCCGACAGACCTCCTACGAGCAGTACTTC	CASRQTSYEQYF
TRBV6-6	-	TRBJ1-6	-	TGTGCCAGCAGTGAATCCCTCATGCTTAATTCACCCCTCCACTTT	CASSESLMLNSPLHF
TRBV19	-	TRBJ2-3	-	TGTGCCAGTAGTGACCAGGGGGGTTCAGATACGCAGTATTTT	CASSDQGGSDTQYF
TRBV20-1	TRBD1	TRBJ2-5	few	TGCAGTGGGGACAGAACAACGCAAGAGACCCAGTACTTC	CSGDRTTQETQYF
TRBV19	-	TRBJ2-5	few	TGTGCCAGTAGTTCCCCTGGGCAAGAGACCCAGTACTTC	CASSSPGQETQYF
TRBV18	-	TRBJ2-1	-	TGTGCCAGCTCACCACTGACAGGCCAAGCCTACAATGAGCAGTTCTTC	CASSPLTGQAYNEQFF
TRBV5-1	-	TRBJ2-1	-	TGCGCCAGCAGCGGAGGACCAAACGACAATGAGCAGTTCTTC	CASSGGPNDNEQFF
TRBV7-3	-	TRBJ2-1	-	TGTGCCAGCAGCTTAACGACGAGGAATGAGCAGTTCTTC	CASSLTTRNEQFF
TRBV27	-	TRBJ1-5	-	TGTGCCAGCAGCCCGCAGGGGCCCAATCAGCCCCAGCATTTT	CASSPQGPNQPQHF
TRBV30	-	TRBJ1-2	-	TGTGCCTGCCGGGGGGCGGCGAACTATGGCTACACCTTC	CACRGAANYGYTF
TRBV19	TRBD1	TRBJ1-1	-	TGTGCCTCCTCCGAGAGCGGGGACAGAAAGAACACTGAAGCTTTCTTT	CASSESGDRKNTEAFF
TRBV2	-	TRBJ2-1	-	TGTGCCAGCAGTGAGGAGGGGGCCTACGGGAATGAGCAGTTCTTC	CASSEEGAYGNEQFF
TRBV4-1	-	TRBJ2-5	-	TGCGCCAGCAGCCAAACCCCCGGGGGAGGAGAGACCCAGTACTTC	CASSQTPGGGETQYF
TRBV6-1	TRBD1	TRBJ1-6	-	TGTGCCAGCAGTGAAACGGGACAGAAAAATTCACCCCTCCACTTT	CASSETGQKNSPLHF
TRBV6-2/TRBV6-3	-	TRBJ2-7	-	TGTGCCAGCACCGGACTATCGGATTCCTACGAGCAGTACTTC	CASTGLSDSYEQYF
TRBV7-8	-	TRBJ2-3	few	TGTGCCAGCAGCCCCGGGGGGACAGGTCAAGATACGCAGTATTTT	CASSPGGTGQDTQYF
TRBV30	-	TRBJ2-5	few	TGTGCCTGGACCGTACAAAAGACCCAGTACTTC	CAWTVQKTQYF
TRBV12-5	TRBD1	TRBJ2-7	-	TGTGCTAGTGGTTTGGGGACAGGGGCATACGAGCAGTACTTC	CASGLGTGAYEQYF
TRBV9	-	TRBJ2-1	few	TGTGCCAGCAGCGGCGAGTACAATGAGCAGTTCTTC	CASSGEYNEQFF
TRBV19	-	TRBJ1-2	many	TGTGCCAGTAGTATCGTCGGCGGCCCCTATGGCTACACCTTC	CASSIVGGPYGYTF
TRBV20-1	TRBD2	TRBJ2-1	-	TGCAGTGCTAGAACGCGTCGGGGGGATGAGCAGTTCTTC	CSARTRRGDEQFF
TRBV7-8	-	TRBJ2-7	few	TGTGCCAGCAGCCTCCCGGAGGGCAGATACGAGCAGTACTTC	CASSLPEGRYEQYF
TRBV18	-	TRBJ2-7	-	TGTGCCAGCTCACCACCACGTCGGGACTCCCCCCCATACGAGCAGTACTTC	CASSPPRRDSPPYEQYF